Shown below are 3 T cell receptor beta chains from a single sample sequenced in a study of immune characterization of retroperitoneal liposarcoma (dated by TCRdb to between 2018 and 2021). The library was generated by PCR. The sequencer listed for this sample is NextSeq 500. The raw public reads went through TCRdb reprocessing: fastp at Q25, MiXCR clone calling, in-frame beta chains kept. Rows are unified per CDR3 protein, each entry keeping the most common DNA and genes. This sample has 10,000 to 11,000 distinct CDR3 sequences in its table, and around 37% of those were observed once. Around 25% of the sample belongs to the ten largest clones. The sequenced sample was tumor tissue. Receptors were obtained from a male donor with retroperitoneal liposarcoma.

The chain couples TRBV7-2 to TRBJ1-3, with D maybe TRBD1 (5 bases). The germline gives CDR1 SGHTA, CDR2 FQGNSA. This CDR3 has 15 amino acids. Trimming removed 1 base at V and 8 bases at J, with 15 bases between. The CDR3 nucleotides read TGTGCCAGCAGCTTAGAGGGGTCTCCGTCTGACACCATATATTTT. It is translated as CASSLEGSPSDTIYF.

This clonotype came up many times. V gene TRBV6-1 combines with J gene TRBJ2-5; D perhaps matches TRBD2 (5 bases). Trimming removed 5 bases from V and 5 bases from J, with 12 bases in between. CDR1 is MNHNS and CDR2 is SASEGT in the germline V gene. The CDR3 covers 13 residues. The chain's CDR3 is CASSLRAVETQYF. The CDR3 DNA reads TGTGCCAGCAGTTTGAGGGCGGTGGAGACCCAGTACTTC.

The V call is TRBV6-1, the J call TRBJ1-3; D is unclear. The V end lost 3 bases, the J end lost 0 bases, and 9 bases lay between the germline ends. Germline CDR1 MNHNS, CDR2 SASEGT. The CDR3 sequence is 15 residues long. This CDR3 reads CASSEASDSGNTIYF. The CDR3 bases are TGTGCCAGCAGTGAGGCCAGCGACTCTGGAAACACCATATATTTT.